One T cell receptor (beta chain) is described in this entry. The ends were cut back, 1 base at V and 14 bases at J, with 6 bases in the middle. The CDR3 sequence is 11 residues long. Per the germline V gene, CDR1 is MGHDK and CDR2 is SYGVNS. Per the authors' pipeline: Estimated nucleated cell counts came from reference gene primer amplification. The assay was immunoSEQ multiplex PCR, and TCRdb's table has in-frame clones only and misses some. For V, J and clone size, that table is used; D and trimming come from the DNA. The sample lists some 110,000 clones, 85% to 90% occurring once. The record originates from a study of blood T cell repertoires in COVID-19.

The sequencing sample was made of peripheral blood. This chain connects TRBV25-1 to TRBJ1-6; D unresolved. The TCR originated in a human donor in a cohort sampled during active COVID-19. DNA for the CDR3: TGTGCCAGCAGTGAATCTCAGGCCCTCCACTTT. Its translation is CASSESQALHF.